Listed below are T cell receptor beta chains from one sample, sequenced in a study of blood T cells in healthy people across ages. TCRdb ran MiXCR on the 5' RACE reads and lists one entry per CDR3 protein. The data contain around 1,900,000 distinct CDR3 sequences, 39% of them singletons. The sample was blood. Receptors originate from a human donor in good health. Each CDR3 is given with its conserved first and last residue. Fields, in order: V gene, clone size, J gene, D gene, CDR3 DNA, CDR3 protein. The D gene is left open where the match is weak. Some rows have no size entry. The others give once, few or many, or a class for an expanded clone.

TRBV5-1	NA	TRBJ1-1	TRBD1	TGCGCCAGCAGCACGGGACAGGTCCCCACTGAAGCTTTCTTT	CASSTGQVPTEAFF
TRBV5-4	NA	TRBJ2-7	NA	TGTGCCAGCAGCCGGGGGGCCAGGGGGACTTACGAGCAGTACTTC	CASSRGARGTYEQYF
TRBV20-1	NA	TRBJ2-3	NA	TGCAGTGCTAGAGCGGCGGCCCGGGGGGATACGCAGTATTTT	CSARAAARGDTQYF
TRBV7-2	NA	TRBJ2-3	NA	TGTGCCAGCACCGCCGCTTTGTTGGGTACGCAGTATTTT	CASTAALLGTQYF
TRBV20-1	NA	TRBJ2-4	TRBD2	TGCAGTGCTAGAGATGGGACAGCGGGAGGAGAGCAGTACTTC	CSARDGTAGGEQYF
TRBV12-3/TRBV12-4	few	TRBJ1-5	NA	TGTGCCAGCAGTTGGGGGGCGGGGGGCAATCAGCCCCAGCATTTT	CASSWGAGGNQPQHF
TRBV7-6	NA	TRBJ2-7	NA	TGTGCCAGCAGCGAAATAGTTGGGAACCAACCCTACGAGCAGTACTTC	CASSEIVGNQPYEQYF
TRBV9	NA	TRBJ2-7	NA	TGTGTCAGCAGCGTAGGTGAGACCGAGCAGTACTTC	CVSSVGETEQYF
TRBV6-2/TRBV6-3	NA	TRBJ2-1	TRBD2	TGTGCCAGCAGTTACTCCCTGGCGAGCGGGGGGGAGTATGAGCAGTTCTTC	CASSYSLASGGEYEQFF
TRBV20-1	NA	TRBJ1-5	TRBD1	TGCAGTGCAAGAAAGACAGGGATTAGCAATCAGCCCCAGCATTTT	CSARKTGISNQPQHF
TRBV4-3	NA	TRBJ2-1	NA	TGCGCCAGCAGCCATGTGGACAGCAATGAGCAGTTCTTC	CASSHVDSNEQFF
TRBV9	NA	TRBJ2-2	NA	TGTGCCAGCAGCCCCACACTGGCCGGGGAGCTGTTTTTT	CASSPTLAGELFF
TRBV6-5	few	TRBJ1-2	NA	TGTGCCAGCAGTTACTCGACTGCGTCGCTTAACTATGGCTACACCTTC	CASSYSTASLNYGYTF
TRBV28	NA	TRBJ1-2	NA	TGTGCCAGCAGTTCCATTGAGGAGGGCTATGGCTACACCTTC	CASSSIEEGYGYTF
TRBV29-1	NA	TRBJ1-2	NA	TGCAGCGTTGGCGGAGGTGGCTACACCTTC	CSVGGGGYTF
TRBV7-2	NA	TRBJ1-5	TRBD1	TGTGCCAGCAGCGCGACAGGGGGCGCGAACAATCAGCCCCGGCATTTT	CASSATGGANNQPRHF
TRBV4-2	NA	TRBJ1-2	NA	TGTGCCAGCAGCCAAGATCGAGACAGGCGCTATGGCTACACCTTC	CASSQDRDRRYGYTF
TRBV20-1	NA	TRBJ2-1	NA	TGCAGTGCTAGTAGGCCCACGGGACGGGACAATGAGCAGTTCTTC	CSASRPTGRDNEQFF
TRBV5-6	NA	TRBJ1-1	NA	TGTGCCAGCAGCCGATGGGGTATTATGAACACTGAAGCTTTCTTT	CASSRWGIMNTEAFF
TRBV20-1	NA	TRBJ1-1	NA	TGCAGTGCGGGGGAAGTCGGGGACACTGAAGCTTTCTTT	CSAGEVGDTEAFF
TRBV5-6	few	TRBJ1-6	TRBD1	TGTGCCAGCAGCCCCCGGGACAGGGGACGCTCACCCCTCCACTTT	CASSPRDRGRSPLHF
TRBV2	NA	TRBJ2-7	NA	TGTGCCAGCTTGGCAGGGACCTACGAGCAGTACTTC	CASLAGTYEQYF
TRBV20-1	few	TRBJ2-3	TRBD2	TGCAGTGCAGCCTCCGCGGGGGGGCAAGATACGCAGTATTTT	CSAASAGGQDTQYF
TRBV7-8	NA	TRBJ1-1	NA	TGTGCCAGCAGCCAGGAGGGTATCACTGAAGCTTTCTTT	CASSQEGITEAFF
TRBV7-9	NA	TRBJ1-2	TRBD1	TGTGCCAGCAGCACCCCGGACAGGGGCGACTATGGCTACACCTTC	CASSTPDRGDYGYTF
TRBV28	NA	TRBJ1-5	TRBD1	TGTGCCAGCAGACTTCCCGGGACAGAGAATCAGCCCCAGCATTTT	CASRLPGTENQPQHF
TRBV20-1	NA	TRBJ1-4	TRBD1	TGCAGTGCCCACGGGACAGGGCGAGGAAAACTGTTTTTT	CSAHGTGRGKLFF
TRBV15	NA	TRBJ2-5	TRBD2	TGTGCCACCAGCTTTAGCGGGGGGTATGAGACCCAGTACTTC	CATSFSGGYETQYF
TRBV7-2	NA	TRBJ1-5	NA	TGTGCCAGCAGCGGGGGACCGGGAGGCAATCAGCCCCAGCATTTT	CASSGGPGGNQPQHF
TRBV6-2/TRBV6-3	NA	TRBJ1-2	TRBD1	TGTGCCAGCAGCGTCCGGACAGGCCATATCTATGGCTACACCTTC	CASSVRTGHIYGYTF
TRBV7-2	NA	TRBJ2-3	NA	TGTGCCAGCAGCTTTTCAGTAGACACAGATACGCAGTATTTT	CASSFSVDTDTQYF
TRBV13	NA	TRBJ1-6	NA	TGTGCCAGCAGCTTATCGTGGGGTGTAGATAAGCCCCTCCACTTT	CASSLSWGVDKPLHF
TRBV13	few	TRBJ1-6	TRBD1	TGTGCCAGCAGCCAAAGACAGGGGGGCGGTTCACCCCTCCACTTT	CASSQRQGGGSPLHF
TRBV5-5	NA	TRBJ2-1	TRBD2	TGTGCCAGCAACCGGACTAGCGGGGGCAATGAGCAGTTCTTC	CASNRTSGGNEQFF
TRBV20-1	NA	TRBJ1-2	NA	TGCAGTGCCCGTCAGGGGTTCCAAGGTGGCTACACCTTC	CSARQGFQGGYTF
TRBV7-6	NA	TRBJ1-6	TRBD1	TGTGCCAGCAGCTCATTACAGGGGAAAATTAATTCACCCCTCCACTTT	CASSSLQGKINSPLHF
TRBV14	NA	TRBJ2-7	NA	TGTGCCAGCAGCCAAATTCAGGGGATTACGGGCGAGCAGTACTTC	CASSQIQGITGEQYF
TRBV4-1	NA	TRBJ2-1	TRBD2	TGCGCCACGGGGGGGGCCTCTTTAGGTAATGAGCAGTTCTTC	CATGGASLGNEQFF
TRBV27	NA	TRBJ1-1	NA	TGTGCCAGCAGTTTATGGTCAGGGGCCGTTGGAACTGAAGCTTTCTTT	CASSLWSGAVGTEAFF
TRBV7-2	NA	TRBJ2-1	NA	TGTGCCAGCAGCTTAGCGTGGAACAATGAGCAGTTCTTC	CASSLAWNNEQFF
TRBV5-1	few	TRBJ2-4	NA	TGCGCCAGCAGCGCGGGACCCGGACGAAACATTCAGTACTTC	CASSAGPGRNIQYF
TRBV12-3/TRBV12-4	few	TRBJ2-1	NA	TGTGCCAGCAGTTTTGGGCAGTCCCACAATGAGCAGTTCTTC	CASSFGQSHNEQFF
TRBV29-1	NA	TRBJ1-2	TRBD1	TGCAGCGTTGAACCCGGGACAGGGGGCTATGGCTACACCTTC	CSVEPGTGGYGYTF
TRBV28	NA	TRBJ1-2	TRBD1	TGTGCCAGCAGTTTCACCTGGGACAGCCCCCCCCCGAACTATGGCTACACCTTC	CASSFTWDSPPPNYGYTF
TRBV29-1	NA	TRBJ2-5	TRBD2	TGCAGCGTTACGGGACTAGCGGGGGGGGAGTACTTC	CSVTGLAGGEYF
TRBV7-2	NA	TRBJ2-5	TRBD1	TGTGCCAGCAGCCCCTCCGGGACAGGGTCGCAAGAGACCCAGTACTTC	CASSPSGTGSQETQYF
TRBV29-1	many	TRBJ2-5	NA	TGCAGCGTTGGGCCAAGTGGATTTGAGACCCAGTACTTC	CSVGPSGFETQYF
TRBV9	NA	TRBJ1-6	TRBD1	TGTGCCAGCAGCGTATCCGGAGGAGGGACAGGGGATAATTCACCCCTCCACTTT	CASSVSGGGTGDNSPLHF
TRBV3-1	NA	TRBJ2-5	TRBD2	TGTGCCAGCAGCCACTCACTAGCGGCAAGCCAAGAGACCCAGTACTTC	CASSHSLAASQETQYF
TRBV5-1	few	TRBJ1-1	NA	TGCGCCAGCAGCTCTTCCAGGGGGAACACTGAAGCTTTCTTT	CASSSSRGNTEAFF
TRBV14	few	TRBJ2-7	TRBD1	TGTGCCAGCAGTCCAAGTAGGACAGGGGTCGAGCAGTACTTC	CASSPSRTGVEQYF
TRBV2	NA	TRBJ2-3	TRBD2	TGTGCCAGCAGTTCCCGACTAGCGGACACAGATACGCAGTATTTT	CASSSRLADTDTQYF
TRBV11-1	once	TRBJ2-5	NA	TGTGCCAGCGGCCTCTCCTTTTGGGCGGCTCAAGAGACCCAGTACTTC	CASGLSFWAAQETQYF
TRBV2	NA	TRBJ2-2	NA	TGTGCCAGCAGTGCTGGTGCCGGGGAGCTGTTTTTT	CASSAGAGELFF
TRBV20-1	few	TRBJ2-7	TRBD2	TGCAGTGCTAGAGAGGGGCTAGCGGAGTACTACGAGCAGTACTTC	CSAREGLAEYYEQYF
TRBV18	NA	TRBJ1-5	NA	TGTGCCAGCCGACTGGAGGGCAATCAGCCCCAGCATTTT	CASRLEGNQPQHF
TRBV28	NA	TRBJ2-7	NA	TGTGCCAGCAGCCGTATCGGCGAGCAGTACTTC	CASSRIGEQYF
TRBV27	few	TRBJ2-3	TRBD2	TGTGCCAGCCGACCAGGGACTACTCCAGATACGCAGTATTTT	CASRPGTTPDTQYF
TRBV28	NA	TRBJ1-1	NA	TGTGCCAGCAGTCCACCTACAAGTACTGAAGCTTTCTTT	CASSPPTSTEAFF